One TCR beta chain is described in this entry. Its antigen is unidentified. The data are from a study of identifying expanded T cells in peripheral blood. Profiling relied on immunoSEQ multiplex PCR, and the TCRdb table lists in-frame clones only, not all of them. The sample has about 54,000 clones, 89% seen once. The junction had 9 bases not matched to a gene; V was cut back by 2 bases and J by 2 bases. The CDR3 extends over 17 amino acids. Germline assignment: CDR1 PRHDT and CDR2 FYEKMQ (reference sequence). Study-wide results and limits: Clone count variance between two-week samples rose with total template count. Technical replicates showed roughly 1.2 changed clones; about two weeks about 16.4; four weeks 19.

Sequenced input: blood. This TCR was recovered from a person aged 18-70 years in good health. The chain couples TRBV13 to TRBJ2-7; TRBD2 aligns across 10 bases. The CDR3 spells CASSLRAGGLRPYEQYF. CDR3 nucleotide sequence: TGTGCCAGCAGCTTACGAGCGGGGGGGCTTCGACCCTACGAGCAGTACTTC.